The next 25 T cell receptor beta chains were all read from a single sample in a study of PD-1 blockade in classical Hodgkin lymphoma. Relapses following autologous stem cell transplantation were seen in all patients, with brentuximab vedotin exposure varying. The table came from immunoSEQ multiplex PCR; TCRdb's copy has only in-frame clones and leaves some out. The sample yields approximately 4,400 clones, around two thirds seen once. Sequencing used peripheral blood mononuclear cells (PBMCs), obtained at baseline. Receptor source: a human donor with classical Hodgkin lymphoma.

This clone is labeled large. The rearrangement links TRBV4-2 to TRBJ2-2; TRBD2 matches 11 bases. Germline values: CDR1 LGHNA, CDR2 YNFKEQ. This CDR3 is built from 18 residues. The V gene end was trimmed by 3 bases and the J gene end by 6 bases; junction bases not matched to a gene: 12. The CDR3 spells CASSQGILAGVSAGELFF. CDR3 in DNA: TGTGCCAGCAGCCAGGGGATACTAGCGGGAGTTTCAGCCGGGGAGCTGTTTTTT.

The chain couples TRBV19 to TRBJ1-2; perhaps TRBD1 as D (5 bases). V gave up 0 bases and J gave up 5 bases, with 10 bases separating them. The CDR3 has 14 amino acids. Germline assignment: CDR1 LNHDA and CDR2 SQIVND (reference sequence). The CDR3 DNA reads TGTGCCAGTAGTATAGATGGGACGGCTTATGGCTACACCTTC. Translation: CASSIDGTAYGYTF.

CDR3 sequence (DNA): TGTGCCAGTAGTAAGACTAGCGGATTAGATACGCAGTATTTT. This sequence encodes CASSKTSGLDTQYF. The chain links TRBV19 to TRBJ2-3; 9 positions agree with TRBD2. This CDR3 region has 14 residues. Losses at the gene ends were 4 bases for V and 5 bases for J; bases not matched to a gene: 4. The V gene's germline CDR1 is LNHDA and CDR2 SQIVND (reference sequence).

This clone has more than one count but fewer than ten. The chain uses TRBV6-5 and TRBJ2-7; D could derive from TRBD1 or TRBD2 (7 bases each). Trimming pared 8 bases from V and 0 bases from J, leaving 14 bases between. The CDR3 has 14 residues. Germline CDR1 is MNHEY and CDR2 is SVGAGI. The CDR3 DNA reads TGTGCCAGCGTTGGGAGGGACAGCTCCTACGAGCAGTACTTC. Its translation is CASVGRDSSYEQYF.

This chain connects TRBV27 to TRBJ1-5, with TRBD1 matching over 7 bases. V was pared by 6 bases and J by 3 bases, with 5 bases of the junction left unmatched. Germline CDR1 MNHEY, CDR2 SMNVEV (reference sequence). The CDR3 contains 14 residues. CDR3 protein: CASSGTEYNQPQHF. Here the CDR3 DNA reads TGTGCCAGCAGCGGGACAGAGTACAATCAGCCCCAGCATTTT.

The rearrangement uses TRBV29-1 and TRBJ2-6, with a weak D call TRBD2 (5 bases). Germline CDR1 is SQVTM and CDR2 is ANQGSEA. The V end was cut by 8 bases, the J end by 2 bases, with 13 bases between. The CDR3 runs 14 residues. CDR3 loop: CSSTSGTGANVLTF. CDR3 bases: TGCAGCTCAACCTCCGGGACTGGGGCCAACGTCCTGACTTTC.

This chain links TRBV19 with TRBJ2-7; maybe TRBD1 (5 bases). CDR3 length equals 14 residues. Germline values: CDR1 LNHDA, CDR2 SQIVND (reference sequence). Trimming removed 10 bases at V and 5 bases at J, with 21 bases between. CDR3 in amino acids: CATAARQGGNEQYF. The CDR3 DNA reads TGTGCCACCGCGGCGCGGCAGGGTGGTAACGAGCAGTACTTC.

The V gene is TRBV27, the J gene TRBJ2-7, with D uncertain. The CDR3 contains 13 residues. Germline V gene lookup returns CDR1 MNHEY and CDR2 SMNVEV (reference sequence). Trimming left V 8 bases short and J 0 bases short, with 11 bases between. CDR3: CASGTLSSYEQYF. Here the CDR3 DNA reads TGTGCCAGCGGAACCCTGAGCTCCTACGAGCAGTACTTC.

Note on this clone: Given a much more abundant clone one base away, this may be a read error. CDR3: CAGSLMGRGLHF. The CDR3 nucleotides read TGTGCCGGCAGCCTTATGGGTCGTGGCCTCCACTTT. The rearrangement uses TRBV4-2 and TRBJ1-6; D is ambiguous. Germline V CDR1 and CDR2: LGHNA, YNFKEQ. The CDR3 totals 12 residues.

This chain connects TRBV7-9 to TRBJ2-3, with 10 bases aligning to TRBD2. Germline CDR1 SEHNR, CDR2 FQNEAQ (reference sequence). V shed 4 bases and J 2 bases; nucleotides not matched to a gene: 6. The CDR3 sequence is 16 residues long. CDR3 nucleotide sequence: TGTGCCAGCAGCTCTTTCCTAGCGGGGGTCACAGATACGCAGTATTTT. Amino acid sequence: CASSSFLAGVTDTQYF.

This clone was found a few times. V and J are TRBV7-9 and TRBJ2-6; D remains ambiguous. The CDR3 sequence is 15 residues long. Trimming cost V 3 bases and J 0 bases, with 6 bases left between them. The germline V gene has CDR1 SEHNR and CDR2 FQNEAQ (reference sequence). CDR3 protein: CASSFITSGANVLTF. DNA of the CDR3: TGTGCCAGCAGCTTTATCACCTCTGGGGCCAACGTCCTGACTTTC.

The CDR3, as DNA: TGTGCCTGGAGTTTAGGGGGGGGCGTGTACGAGCAGTACTTC. It is translated as CAWSLGGGVYEQYF. V and J are TRBV30 and TRBJ2-7; D is perhaps TRBD2 (7 bases). The CDR3 runs to 14 residues. The germline V and J ends were trimmed by 2 bases and 4 bases, with 15 bases remaining between them. Looked up from germline, CDR1 is GTSNPN and CDR2 is SVGIG (reference sequence).

The rearrangement uses TRBV19 and TRBJ1-1; D might be TRBD1 (6 bases). CDR1 is LNHDA and CDR2 is SQIVND in the germline V gene (reference sequence). The CDR3 consists of 14 residues. Trimming took 5 bases from V and 2 from J, leaving 12 bases between them. The CDR3 reads CASSRGRGNTEAFF. DNA for the CDR3: TGTGCCAGTAGTCGAGGCAGGGGAAACACTGAAGCTTTCTTT. The variable domain in full, with the rest retrieved from reference TRBV19 and TRBJ1-1, is DGGITQSPKYLFRKEGQNVTLSCEQNLNHDAMYWYRQDPGQGLRLIYYSQIVNDFQKGDIAEGYSVSREKKESFPLTVTSAQKNPTAFYLCASSRGRGNTEAFFGQGTRLTVV.

The V and J genes are TRBV30 and TRBJ1-6; the D is unclear. CDR1 GTSNPN and CDR2 SVGIG come from the germline V gene (reference sequence). CDR3 length equals 16 residues. Trimming removed 3 bases from V and 0 bases from J, with 12 bases in between. The CDR3 DNA follows: TGTGCCTGGAGCGGGCAGGCGAGCTCCTATAATTCACCCCTCCACTTT. It specifies CAWSGQASSYNSPLHF.

V and J are TRBV18 and TRBJ1-2, with TRBD1 matching over 11 bases. The CDR3 is 14 amino acids. Germline trimming cut 2 bases from V and 6 bases from J; bases unmatched to any gene: 2. Germline V gene sequence: CDR1 KGHSH, CDR2 LQKENI. CDR3 coding DNA: TGTGCCAGCTCACCAGGACAGGGGGCACATGGCTACACCTTC. It yields the protein CASSPGQGAHGYTF.

By proportion, this clone is medium-sized. V is TRBV6-5 and J is TRBJ1-1, with D perhaps TRBD1 (6 bases). Germline CDR1 is MNHEY and CDR2 is SVGAGI. This CDR3 region has 13 residues. V lost 5 bases to trimming and J lost 5 bases, with 12 bases between them. The CDR3 region is CASSKQGGTEAFF. The CDR3 DNA reads TGTGCCAGCAGTAAACAGGGTGGTACTGAAGCTTTCTTT.

The V and J genes are TRBV25-1 and TRBJ1-6; D might be TRBD1 (5 bases). V lost 1 base and J 7 bases, leaving 11 bases between the germline ends. Germline V CDR1 and CDR2: MGHDK, SYGVNS. CDR3 length equals 15 residues. CDR3 protein: CASSEFQGGNSPLHF. The DNA of the CDR3 is TGTGCCAGCAGTGAATTCCAGGGTGGCAATTCACCCCTCCACTTT.

This sequence joins TRBV5-6 and TRBJ1-2, with 8 bases lining up with TRBD1. The CDR3 extends over 14 amino acids. The V segment lost 4 bases and the J segment 4 bases; nucleotides outside the gene matches: 6. Looked up from germline, CDR1 is SGHDT and CDR2 is YYEEEE. The CDR3 reads CASSPGTGIYGYTF. The CDR3 region has the DNA TGTGCCAGCAGCCCGGGGACAGGAATCTATGGCTACACCTTC.

This chain links TRBV21-1 with TRBJ1-2. TRBV21-1 is noted as a pseudogene. The CDR3 sequence is 14 residues long. The CDR3 sequence is CASSTSRVPYGYTF. CDR3 DNA: TGTGCCAGCAGCACGTCAAGGGTCCCCTATGGCTACACCTTC.

This chain joins TRBV4-1 and TRBJ2-7; 7 bases match TRBD1. The ends lost 4 bases at V and 2 bases at J; junction bases unmatched: 5. Germline V gene data show CDR1 as MGHRA and CDR2 as YSYEKL. This CDR3 is built from 14 residues. The DNA for the CDR3 is TGCGCCAGCAGCCTGGACAGGTTAACCTACGAGCAGTACTTC. Translated: CASSLDRLTYEQYF.

The J gene is TRBJ2-7, the V gene TRBV7-8; TRBD1 aligns across 9 bases. Germline CDR1 is SGHVS and CDR2 is FQNEAQ. J lost 6 bases, V lost 7 bases, and 10 bases had no gene match. The CDR3 has 14 amino acids. The CDR3 coding sequence is TGTGCCAGCACCCCCCCTGACAGGGGGTTCGAGCAGTACTTC. Protein sequence: CASTPPDRGFEQYF.

This clone was picked up a small number of times. This chain uses TRBV5-4 with TRBJ2-7; 11 bases are a match to TRBD2. This CDR3 contains 14 residues. The V gene end was trimmed by 4 bases and the J gene end by 3 bases; junction bases not matched to a gene: 3. Per the germline V gene, CDR1 is SGHNT and CDR2 is YYREEE (reference sequence). This CDR3 reads CASSEGLAVYEQYF. The CDR3 nucleotides are TGTGCCAGCAGCGAGGGACTAGCGGTCTACGAGCAGTACTTC.

The V call is TRBV15, the J call TRBJ1-4; D gene unclear. Germline CDR1 reads LNHNV; CDR2 reads YYDKDF (reference sequence). CDR3 size: 18 residues. Trimming left V 2 bases short and J 0 bases short, with 16 bases between. The CDR3 nucleotides are TGTGCCACCAGCAGACTGACCCGGAGGGTTTCAACTAATGAAAAACTGTTTTTT. Amino acid sequence: CATSRLTRRVSTNEKLFF.

The rearrangement uses TRBV27 and TRBJ2-5; no firm D call. V was cut by 3 bases and J by 4 bases, with 18 bases left in between. The CDR3 is 16 amino acids. CDR1 and CDR2 from the germline V gene are MNHEY and SMNVEV (reference sequence). The CDR3 spells CASSLWVLLRRETQYF. CDR3 in DNA: TGTGCCAGCAGTTTGTGGGTCCTCCTTCGGCGAGAGACCCAGTACTTC.

J is TRBJ2-7 and V is TRBV11-2; D might be TRBD2 (5 bases). Germline V CDR1 and CDR2: SGHAT, FQNNGV. The length of the CDR3 is 11 residues. With 4 bases removed from V and 7 bases from J, the gap between germline ends came to 8 bases. CDR3 sequence (DNA): TGTGCCAGCAGCTCGACGGGAGAGCAGTACTTC. It codes for CASSSTGEQYF.